This record looks at one T cell receptor beta chain sequence and its context. Its antigen is as yet unknown. V lost 4 bases and J 1 base, leaving 13 bases between the germline ends. The CDR3 is made up of 15 amino acids. Per the germline V gene, CDR1 is LGHNA and CDR2 is YNFKEQ. This record belongs to a study of cytomegalovirus exposure and HLA in healthy donors. Study details: Of around 410 genotyped donors, more than 65% grouped in the Caucasian-associated ancestry cluster. Study results and limitations: Most CMV-associated TCR beta chains were later found to appear HLA-restricted. The study labeled under 200 TCR beta chains cytomegalovirus-associated.

Primers: 60 Vbeta forward and 13 Jbeta reverse. Using immunoSEQ multiplex PCR, the repertoire was profiled, and TCRdb retains in-frame clones only, with some absent. The profile covers around 110,000 clones, with 55% to 65% appearing a single time and roughly 2.4% taken by the ten largest. The sequencing input was PBMCs. This sequence joins TRBV4-2 and TRBJ1-1; tentative D call: TRBD1 (6 bases). The sequence was collected from a woman in her twenties or thirties in good health and CMV-seronegative. The CDR3 loop reads CASSPTRTANTEAFF. In DNA, the CDR3 is TGTGCCAGCAGCCCAACAAGGACAGCGAACACTGAAGCTTTCTTT.